These 21 T cell receptor beta chains originate from one sample sequenced in a study of T cell changes during pregnancy in multiple sclerosis. TCRdb keeps only in-frame clones here, not all; method: immunoSEQ multiplex PCR. Of under 55,000 clones listed, roughly 93% are singletons. Sequencing used PBMCs (not recorded whether the cells were cultured). The receptors derive from a female donor with multiple sclerosis, enrolled in a pregnancy study.

This clone was counted once. The J gene is TRBJ1-2, the V gene TRBV4-3; D remains ambiguous. CDR1 is LGHNA, CDR2 YSLEER, per germline. V lost 1 base, J lost 0 bases, and 6 bases lay in between. The CDR3 has 14 residues. The CDR3 protein is CASSQVYSNYGYTF. The CDR3 bases are TGCGCCAGCAGCCAAGTTTACTCTAACTATGGCTACACCTTC.

The gene calls are TRBV6-5 and TRBJ2-2; the D gene is possibly TRBD2 (5 bases). The CDR3 runs 14 residues. Between the trimmed V and J ends, which lost 4 bases and 3 bases, there was a span of 9 bases. Germline loops: CDR1 MNHEY, CDR2 SVGAGI. The CDR3 nucleotides read TGTGCCAGCAGTTCTGGACTTCACACCGGGGAGCTGTTTTTT. This codes for CASSSGLHTGELFF.

This clone was picked up a small number of times. This chain joins TRBV6-5 and TRBJ1-1; 9 nucleotides match TRBD1. With 1 base clipped from V and 5 bases from J, the junction kept 5 bases outside the gene matches. Germline lookup yields CDR1 MNHEY and CDR2 SVGAGI. The CDR3 consists of 15 residues. CDR3 in amino acids: CASSYFTGGSTEAFF. Written as DNA, the CDR3 is TGTGCCAGCAGTTACTTTACAGGGGGCTCGACTGAAGCTTTCTTT.

This chain connects TRBV19 to TRBJ2-5; 11 nucleotides match TRBD2. CDR3 length equals 15 residues. Unmatched junction bases numbered 4, after V lost 3 bases and J lost 4 bases. The germline CDR1 and CDR2 sequences are LNHDA and SQIVND (reference sequence). The CDR3 protein is CASSMTSGEGETQYF. CDR3 DNA sequence: TGTGCCAGTAGTATGACTAGCGGGGAGGGAGAGACCCAGTACTTC.

V usage is TRBV5-4 and J usage is TRBJ2-1; 7 bases are shared with TRBD1. Germline loops: CDR1 SGHNT, CDR2 YYREEE (reference sequence). V gave up 5 bases and J gave up 4 bases; unmatched junction bases: 9. The CDR3 runs 15 residues. The CDR3 reads CASSTGGQAYNEQFF. CDR3 DNA sequence: TGTGCCAGCAGTACCGGAGGACAGGCTTACAATGAGCAGTTCTTC.

The chain is built from TRBV6-5 and TRBJ2-1, with D hard to call. Germline V lookup: CDR1 MNHEY, CDR2 SVGAGI. V gave up 7 bases and J gave up 6 bases, with 13 bases separating them. CDR3 size: 13 residues. Here the CDR3 reads CASTNIGSNEQFF. The CDR3 DNA is TGTGCCAGCACCAACATTGGCAGCAATGAGCAGTTCTTC.

This clone has a handful of counts. The rearrangement links TRBV29-1 to TRBJ1-1; D is possibly TRBD1 (5 bases). The V and J ends lost 4 bases and 3 bases respectively, with 12 bases between them. This CDR3 spans 13 amino acids. Germline values: CDR1 SQVTM, CDR2 ANQGSEA. The DNA for the CDR3 is TGCAGCGTTGGGCAGGGACTGGACACTGAAGCTTTCTTT. Its translation is CSVGQGLDTEAFF.

This sequence joins TRBV5-1 and TRBJ1-1, with 7 nucleotides matching TRBD1. With 4 bases clipped from V and 1 base from J, the junction kept 1 base outside the gene matches. The germline V gene has CDR1 SGHRS and CDR2 YFSETQ. CDR3 length: 13 residues. The CDR3 loop is CASSDRANTEAFF. The DNA of the CDR3 is TGCGCCAGCAGCGACAGGGCGAACACTGAAGCTTTCTTT.

The rearrangement links TRBV7-9 to TRBJ2-1; 8 positions agree with TRBD2. Germline loops: CDR1 SEHNR, CDR2 FQNEAQ (reference sequence). The ends lost 5 bases at V and 8 bases at J; junction bases unmatched: 14. The CDR3 length is 16 residues. CDR3 protein: CASSLKQGLAGYEQFF. As DNA, the CDR3 is TGTGCCAGCAGCCTAAAACAAGGGCTAGCGGGCTATGAGCAGTTCTTC.

The gene calls are TRBV2 and TRBJ1-1, with unresolved D. The CDR3 covers 12 residues. V gave up 8 bases and J gave up 1 base, with 8 bases separating them. Germline V lookup: CDR1 SNHLY, CDR2 FYNNEI. CDR3 protein: CASGGRNTEAFF. CDR3 DNA: TGTGCCAGCGGAGGAAGGAACACTGAAGCTTTCTTT.

This clone was observed a single time. Relative to the germline gene, one junction end is altered; a read error may explain this. The chain is built from TRBV28 and TRBJ2-5; TRBD2 aligns across 7 bases. The CDR3 spans 14 residues. The germline CDR1 and CDR2 sequences are MDHEN and SYDVKM. DNA of the CDR3: TGTACCAGCAGGGCTAGCGGATTTCAAGAGACCCAGTACTTC. It yields the protein CTSRASGFQETQYF.

This rearrangement joins TRBV7-9 to TRBJ1-2, with 11 bases fitting TRBD1. Germline V CDR1 and CDR2: SEHNR, FQNEAQ (reference sequence). With V trimmed by 1 base and J by 2 bases, 0 bases remained unmatched. This CDR3 contains 15 residues. The CDR3 spells CASSLGTGGNYGYTF. The DNA for the CDR3 is TGTGCCAGCAGCTTAGGGACAGGGGGCAACTATGGCTACACCTTC.

This chain connects TRBV7-7 to TRBJ2-3; D is ambiguous. V lost 3 bases and J 6 bases, leaving 10 bases between the germline ends. CDR3 size: 13 residues. Germline-derived CDR1 and CDR2 are SSHAT and FNYEAQ (reference sequence). The CDR3 protein is CASSFGRMDTQYF. The CDR3 DNA reads TGTGCCAGCAGCTTCGGACGGATGGATACGCAGTATTTT.

As DNA, the CDR3 is TGTGCCAGCAGCGAGACTAGCGGGAGGGCCTTCGGGGCCAACGTCCTGACTTTC. Translating it yields CASSETSGRAFGANVLTF. The chain links TRBV11-3 to TRBJ2-6; 14 bases map to TRBD2. J was trimmed by 4 bases and V by 5 bases; bases with no gene match: 7. Germline CDR1 and CDR2: SGHNT and YENEEA. The length of the CDR3 is 18 residues.

The gene calls are TRBV28 and TRBJ1-1; D is undetermined. Germline-derived CDR1 and CDR2 are MDHEN and SYDVKM. V was cut by 5 bases and J by 1 base, with 14 bases left in between. The length of the CDR3 is 15 residues. The CDR3 bases are TGTGCCAGCAGTCTCCGCTTTACGGGGAACACTGAAGCTTTCTTT. It encodes CASSLRFTGNTEAFF.

This sequence joins TRBV11-2 and TRBJ2-7; D possibly corresponds to TRBD2 (6 bases). The V end lost 3 bases, the J end lost 0 bases, and 15 bases lay between the germline ends. Per germline, CDR1 SGHAT and CDR2 FQNNGV. The CDR3 length is 16 residues. CDR3 DNA sequence: TGTGCCAGCAGCTTTTCCTCGGGGGATCCCTCCTACGAGCAGTACTTC. Translation: CASSFSSGDPSYEQYF.

The CDR3 loop reads CASSGSRLLSVRETQYF. CDR3 bases: TGTGCCAGCAGCGGGAGCCGACTCCTCTCCGTCAGGGAGACCCAGTACTTC. The chain links TRBV2 to TRBJ2-5, with D possibly TRBD2 on 6 matching bases. The germline V gene has CDR1 SNHLY and CDR2 FYNNEI. The V end lost 6 bases, the J end lost 5 bases, and 25 bases lay between the germline ends. The CDR3 is made up of 17 amino acids.

This CDR3 reads CASSMSGAGYGYTF. DNA for the CDR3: TGTGCCAGTAGTATGTCGGGGGCGGGCTATGGCTACACCTTC. V and J are TRBV19 and TRBJ1-2; D is possibly TRBD1 (6 bases). Trimming took off 3 bases at V and 4 bases at J, with 12 bases between the two ends. This CDR3 spans 14 amino acids. Germline values: CDR1 LNHDA, CDR2 SQIVND (reference sequence).

The chain employs TRBV5-6 and TRBJ2-7; D is perhaps TRBD2 (5 bases). The germline V gene encodes CDR1 SGHDT and CDR2 YYEEEE. This CDR3 contains 18 residues. V lost 1 base to trimming and J lost 3 bases, with 23 bases between them. For the CDR3, the DNA is TGTGCCAGCAGCTTGCGGCGGACTCTGGCCTCTTTATTCTACGAGCAGTACTTC. Protein: CASSLRRTLASLFYEQYF.

For the CDR3, the DNA is TGTGCCAGCAGCTTAGAAGGTTTAGCCCATGAGCAGTTCTTC. It is translated as CASSLEGLAHEQFF. The chain carries TRBV7-6 and TRBJ2-1; D ambiguous. Trimming removed 1 base at V and 8 bases at J, with 12 bases between. Germline V gene lookup returns CDR1 SGHVS and CDR2 FNYEAQ. The CDR3 has 14 amino acids.

The V gene is TRBV25-1, the J gene TRBJ1-1, with D possibly TRBD1 on 6 matching bases. The CDR3 consists of 16 residues. Per germline, CDR1 MGHDK and CDR2 SYGVNS. V lost 1 base, J lost 1 base, and 13 bases lay in between. The CDR3 protein is CASSELLGTPNTEAFF. Here the CDR3 DNA reads TGTGCCAGCAGTGAATTGTTGGGGACACCGAACACTGAAGCTTTCTTT.